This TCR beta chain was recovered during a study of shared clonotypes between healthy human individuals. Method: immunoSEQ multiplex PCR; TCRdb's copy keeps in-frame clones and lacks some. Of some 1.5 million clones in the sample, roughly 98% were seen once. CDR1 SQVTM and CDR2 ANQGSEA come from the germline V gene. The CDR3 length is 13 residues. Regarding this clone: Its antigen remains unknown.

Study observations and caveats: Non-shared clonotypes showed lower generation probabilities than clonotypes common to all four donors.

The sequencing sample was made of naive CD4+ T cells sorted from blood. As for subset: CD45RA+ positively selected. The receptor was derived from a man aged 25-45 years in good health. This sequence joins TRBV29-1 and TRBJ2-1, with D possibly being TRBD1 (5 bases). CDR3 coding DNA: TGCTCATCGTTGGAAACAGGAAACAATGAGCAGTTCTTC. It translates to CSSLETGNNEQFF.